This record concerns one T cell receptor beta chain sequence. Its recognized antigen is unknown. Per-nucleotide qualities are absent, and no much larger clonotype sits a single base away. This entry is derived from a study of blood T cell repertoires in COVID-19 (dated by TCRdb to the early 2020s). Looking at the study overall: The collaborator samples originated in the United States, Italy and Spain and spanned the acute and convalescent phases of COVID-19. Where HLA class I and class II types were available, the types were taken from metadata supplied by the sample provider, not from assay-based typing. Nearly every sample came with metadata listing a de-identified subject ID, COVID-19 status, age in years and sex. The material from the prospective study consisted of cDNA or gDNA derived from T cells, B-cell-depleted T cells, or PBMCs. Subjects who had been exposed to COVID-19, were actively infected with it, or had recovered from it provided the deeply sampled blood TCRbeta repertoires that made up the dataset. A freely available public database, intended as a resource for researchers studying the immune response to SARS-CoV-2, is where the repertoires were released. Samples were obtained from the ongoing ImmuneRACE study (first 160 participants) and from 1,000 to 1,500 subjects provided by 6 global collaborators.

TCRbeta CDR3 regions were amplified from genomic DNA using the immunoSEQ Assay, a bias-controlled multiplex PCR. The study's processing was this. Nucleated cell counts per sample were estimated from amplification of reference gene primers within the assay. To quantify the absolute abundance of each unique TCRbeta CDR3 rearrangement, sequence reads were collapsed and filtered. Productive Simpson clonality was computed per sample as the square root of Simpson's diversity index over productive rearrangements. Held by TCRdb, this immuneACCESS table contains in-frame sequences only and omits some clones. Under half of the omission traces to an unresolved V gene where checked; the cause of the rest is unknown. That table supplies the V and J calls and clone size; D and trimming were determined from the DNA. For this sample the table gives under 350,000 clones, of which under 90% were detected only once. In total, the top ten clones hold 1.9% of the sample.

In the prospective study, participants were roughly 18 to 90 years old, resided in around 25 geographic areas of the United States, and were enrolled through a virtual design. Cohort assignment in the prospective study relied on participant-reported clinical history from a screening survey and a study questionnaire. Recovered participants in ImmuneRACE Cohort 3 were defined as having two consecutive negative NP/OP PCR tests, clearance from a healthcare professional, or resolution of symptoms. Each participant in the prospective study had whole blood, serum and a nasopharyngeal or oropharyngeal swab collected by mobile phlebotomists. Over a roughly 2-month period, participants in the prospective study had the option of providing additional blood draws and questionnaires. Before DNA extraction, prospective study blood samples were shipped either frozen or at room temperature. The paper as a whole reports these results and caveats: Clinical and demographic metadata were provided uncurated, with the amount varying by source and participant.

The sample was PBMCs or T cells enriched from blood (not recorded which). The origin of this receptor is a woman aged 55-69 years who had recovered from COVID-19.

Read as DNA, the sequence is TGCGCCAGCAGCTTCGGACAGGGGACGGCCGGAAATGAAAAACTGTTTTTT. It is translated as CASSFGQGTAGNEKLFF. The rearrangement joined TRBV5-1 to TRBJ1-4; the junction holds 9 bases that match TRBD1. Ends trimmed: V by 2 bases, J by 5 bases; bases unmatched to a gene: 10. The CDR3, from cysteine to phenylalanine, totals 17 residues. The CDR3 DNA has 51 bases and is translated from base 1. CDR1 and CDR2, looked up from the germline V gene, are SGHRS and YFSETQ.